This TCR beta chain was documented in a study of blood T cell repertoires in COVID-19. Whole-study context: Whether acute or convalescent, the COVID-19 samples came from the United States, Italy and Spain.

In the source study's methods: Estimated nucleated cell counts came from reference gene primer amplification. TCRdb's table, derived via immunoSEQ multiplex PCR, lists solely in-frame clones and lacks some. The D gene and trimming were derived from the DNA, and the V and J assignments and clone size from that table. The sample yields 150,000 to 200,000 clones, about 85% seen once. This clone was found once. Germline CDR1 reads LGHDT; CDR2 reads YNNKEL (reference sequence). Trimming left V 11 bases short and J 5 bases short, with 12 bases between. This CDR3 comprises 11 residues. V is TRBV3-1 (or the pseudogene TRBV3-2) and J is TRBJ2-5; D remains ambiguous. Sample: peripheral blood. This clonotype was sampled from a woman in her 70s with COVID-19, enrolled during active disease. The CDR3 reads CACSSRETQYF. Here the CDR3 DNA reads TGTGCCTGTTCGTCGCGGGAGACCCAGTACTTC.